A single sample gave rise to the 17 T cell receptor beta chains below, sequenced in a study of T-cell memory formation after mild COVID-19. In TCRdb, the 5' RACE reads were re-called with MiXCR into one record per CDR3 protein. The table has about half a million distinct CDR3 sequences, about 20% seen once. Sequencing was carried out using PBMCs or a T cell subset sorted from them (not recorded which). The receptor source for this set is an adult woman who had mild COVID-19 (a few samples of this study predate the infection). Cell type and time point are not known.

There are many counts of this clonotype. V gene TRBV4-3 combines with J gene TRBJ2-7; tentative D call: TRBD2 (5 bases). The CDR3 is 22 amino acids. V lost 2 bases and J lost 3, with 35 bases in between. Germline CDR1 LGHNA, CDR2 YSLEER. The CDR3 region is CASSQSLVRSRDLERVGYEQYF. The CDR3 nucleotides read TGCGCCAGCAGCCAATCCCTTGTACGGTCCCGAGATCTCGAGAGGGTAGGCTACGAGCAGTACTTC.

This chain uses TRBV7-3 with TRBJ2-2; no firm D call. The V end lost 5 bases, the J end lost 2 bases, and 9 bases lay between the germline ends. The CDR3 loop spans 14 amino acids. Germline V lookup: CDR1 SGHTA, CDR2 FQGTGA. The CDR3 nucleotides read TGTGCCAGCAGCCCCTGGGCCAACACCGGGGAGCTGTTTTTT. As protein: CASSPWANTGELFF.

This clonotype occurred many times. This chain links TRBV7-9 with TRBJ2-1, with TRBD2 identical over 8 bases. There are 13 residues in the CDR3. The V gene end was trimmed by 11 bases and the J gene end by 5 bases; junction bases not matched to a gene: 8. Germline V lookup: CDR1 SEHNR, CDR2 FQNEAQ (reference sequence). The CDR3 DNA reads TGTGCCGGGTCGCCAGCGGGAGACAATGAGCAGTTCTTC. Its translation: CAGSPAGDNEQFF.

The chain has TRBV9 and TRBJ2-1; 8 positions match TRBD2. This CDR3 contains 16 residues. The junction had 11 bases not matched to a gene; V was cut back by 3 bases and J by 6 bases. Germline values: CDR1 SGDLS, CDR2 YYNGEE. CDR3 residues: CASSARGTRRGNEQFF. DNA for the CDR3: TGTGCCAGCAGCGCTAGGGGGACTAGGAGGGGCAATGAGCAGTTCTTC.

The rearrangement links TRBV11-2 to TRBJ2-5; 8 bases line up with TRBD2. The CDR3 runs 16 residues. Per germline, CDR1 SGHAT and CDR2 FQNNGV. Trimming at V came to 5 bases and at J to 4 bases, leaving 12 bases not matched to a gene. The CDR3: CASSRGASGQIETQYF. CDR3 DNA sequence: TGTGCCAGCAGCCGTGGGGCTAGCGGGCAGATAGAGACCCAGTACTTC.

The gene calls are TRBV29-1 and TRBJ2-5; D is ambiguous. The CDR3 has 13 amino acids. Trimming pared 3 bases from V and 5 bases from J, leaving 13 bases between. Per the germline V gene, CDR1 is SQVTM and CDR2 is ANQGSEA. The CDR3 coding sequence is TGCAGCGTTGAGGGGTCCCCTATGGAGACCCAGTACTTC. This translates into CSVEGSPMETQYF.

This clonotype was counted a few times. CDR3 amino acids: CASSPTPPLVGVETQYF. For the CDR3, the DNA is TGTGCCAGCAGCCCTACCCCGCCACTAGTAGGTGTAGAGACCCAGTACTTC. The gene calls are TRBV7-6 and TRBJ2-5, with D possibly TRBD2 on 5 matching bases. CDR3 length: 17 residues. V lost 5 bases, J lost 4 bases, and 23 bases lay in between. Germline CDR1 SGHVS, CDR2 FNYEAQ.

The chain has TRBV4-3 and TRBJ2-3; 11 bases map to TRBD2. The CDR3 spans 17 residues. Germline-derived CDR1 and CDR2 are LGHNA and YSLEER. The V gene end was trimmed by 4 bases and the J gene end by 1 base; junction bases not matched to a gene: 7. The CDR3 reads CASSPLIAGGGTDTQYF. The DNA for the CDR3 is TGCGCCAGCAGCCCTCTTATAGCGGGAGGGGGCACAGATACGCAGTATTTT.

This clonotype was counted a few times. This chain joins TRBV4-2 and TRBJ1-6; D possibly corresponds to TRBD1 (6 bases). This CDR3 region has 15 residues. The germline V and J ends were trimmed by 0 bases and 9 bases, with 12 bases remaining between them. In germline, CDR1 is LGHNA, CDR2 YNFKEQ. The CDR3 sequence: CASSQDGRGGSPLHF. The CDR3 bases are TGTGCCAGCAGCCAAGATGGCAGGGGTGGTTCACCCCTCCACTTT.

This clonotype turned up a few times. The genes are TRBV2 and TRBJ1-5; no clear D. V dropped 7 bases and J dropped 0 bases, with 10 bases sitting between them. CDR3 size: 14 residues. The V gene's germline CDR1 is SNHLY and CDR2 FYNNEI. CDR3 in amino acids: CASNRDFSNQPQHF. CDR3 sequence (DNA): TGTGCCAGCAACCGAGACTTTAGCAATCAGCCCCAGCATTTT.

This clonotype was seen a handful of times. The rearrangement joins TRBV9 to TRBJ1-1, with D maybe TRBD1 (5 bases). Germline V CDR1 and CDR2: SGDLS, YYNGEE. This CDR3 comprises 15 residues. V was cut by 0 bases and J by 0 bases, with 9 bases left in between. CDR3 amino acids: CASSVAPTVNTEAFF. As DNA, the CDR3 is TGTGCCAGCAGCGTAGCACCGACAGTGAACACTGAAGCTTTCTTT.

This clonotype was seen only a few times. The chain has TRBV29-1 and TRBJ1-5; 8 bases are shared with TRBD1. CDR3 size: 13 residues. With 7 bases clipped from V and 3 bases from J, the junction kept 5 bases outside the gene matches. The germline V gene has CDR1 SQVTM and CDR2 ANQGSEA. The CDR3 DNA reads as TGCAGCGCAACGACAGGGGTCAATCAGCCCCAGCATTTT. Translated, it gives CSATTGVNQPQHF.

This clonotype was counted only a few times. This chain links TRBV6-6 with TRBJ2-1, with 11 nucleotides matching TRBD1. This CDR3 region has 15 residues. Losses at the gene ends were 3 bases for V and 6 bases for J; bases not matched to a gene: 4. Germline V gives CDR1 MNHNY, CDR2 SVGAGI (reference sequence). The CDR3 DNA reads TGTGCCAGCAGTTATCTCGGGACAGGGGGCAATGAGCAGTTCTTC. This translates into CASSYLGTGGNEQFF.

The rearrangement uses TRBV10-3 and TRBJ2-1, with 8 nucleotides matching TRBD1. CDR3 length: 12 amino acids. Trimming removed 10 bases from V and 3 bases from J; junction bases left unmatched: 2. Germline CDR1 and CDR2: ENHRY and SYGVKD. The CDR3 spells CATGQGYNEQFF. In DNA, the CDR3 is TGTGCCACAGGACAGGGCTACAATGAGCAGTTCTTC.

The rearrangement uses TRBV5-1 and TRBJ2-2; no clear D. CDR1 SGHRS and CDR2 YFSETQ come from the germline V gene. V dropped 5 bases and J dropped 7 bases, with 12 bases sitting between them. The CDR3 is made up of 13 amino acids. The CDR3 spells CASRKTDGGELFF. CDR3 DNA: TGCGCCAGCAGGAAGACTGATGGCGGGGAGCTGTTTTTT.

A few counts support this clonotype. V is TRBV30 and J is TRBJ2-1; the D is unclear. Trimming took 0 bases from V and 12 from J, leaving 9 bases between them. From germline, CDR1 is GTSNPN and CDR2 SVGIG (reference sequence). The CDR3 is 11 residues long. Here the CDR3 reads CAWSVGPRQFF. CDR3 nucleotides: TGTGCCTGGAGTGTGGGCCCGCGGCAGTTCTTC.

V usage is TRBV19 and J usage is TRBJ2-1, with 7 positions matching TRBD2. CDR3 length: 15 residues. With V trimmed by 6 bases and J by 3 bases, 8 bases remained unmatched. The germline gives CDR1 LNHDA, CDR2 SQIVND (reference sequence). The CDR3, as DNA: TGTGCCAGTAGCCCTCTAGCGGATATCTACAATGAGCAGTTCTTC. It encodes CASSPLADIYNEQFF.